A single count supports the clone carrying this TCR beta chain. The data are from a study of shared clonotypes between healthy human individuals. In replicate PCRs of sorted subsets, roughly 200 ng DNA, about 30,000 T cell genomes, was used. TCRdb keeps only in-frame clones here, not all; method: immunoSEQ multiplex PCR. The sample has around 690,000 clones; 90% are singletons. CDR3 length: 12 residues. From germline, CDR1 is SQVTM and CDR2 ANQGSEA. Trimming cost V 8 bases and J 8 bases, with 18 bases left between them. The clonotype originates from a man aged 18 to 29 in good health. Some clones in this sample may be carry-over from other donors' samples. Specimen: memory CD8+ T cells from PBMCs. The subset is: CD45RO+ cells pooled with CCR7-negative TemRA cells. This chain uses TRBV29-1 with TRBJ1-2; possibly TRBD1 for D (5 bases). Here the CDR3 reads CSHPRESGGYTF. CDR3 sequence (DNA): TGCAGCCACCCCCGGGAGTCAGGGGGCTACACCTTC.